This TCR beta chain was sequenced for a study of T cells expressing NK-cell markers. Study results and limitations: These same clonotypes (in a handful of donors) also led the CD3+CD56-NKG2C+ fraction.

TCRdb reprocessed the 5' RACE reads and keeps a single row for each CDR3 protein, giving no DNA. This specimen shows about 380,000 distinct CDR3 sequences; the ten leading clones hold over 4%. Remarks on this clonotype: Antigen specificity is unknown.

CDR3 length equals 14 residues. The germline V gene has CDR1 SGHKS and CDR2 YYEKEE (reference sequence). The sample consisted of blood T cells: a sorted CD56 or NKG2C T cell subset, CD4+ or CD8+ T cells, or bulk PBMC T cells (not recorded which). The source of this sequence is a man between 18 and 69 years old in good health. The chain couples TRBV5-5 to TRBJ1-5. This CDR3 is CASSFSSANQPQHF. Full variable domain (rest looked up from reference TRBV5-5 and TRBJ1-5): DAGVTQSPTHLIKTRGQQVTLRCSPISGHKSVSWYQQVLGQGPQFIFQYYEKEERGRGNFPDRFSARQFPNYSSELNVNALLLGDSALYLCASSFSSANQPQHFGDGTRLSIL.